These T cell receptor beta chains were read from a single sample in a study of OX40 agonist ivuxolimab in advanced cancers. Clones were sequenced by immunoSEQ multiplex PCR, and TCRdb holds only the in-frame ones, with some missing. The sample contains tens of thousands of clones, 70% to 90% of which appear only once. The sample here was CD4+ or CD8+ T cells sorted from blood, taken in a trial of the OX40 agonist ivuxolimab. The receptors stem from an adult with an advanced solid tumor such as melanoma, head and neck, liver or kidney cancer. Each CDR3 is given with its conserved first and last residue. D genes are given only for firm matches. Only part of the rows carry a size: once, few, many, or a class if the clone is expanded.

CASSLAESNEKLFF,TGTGCCAGCAGCCTTGCAGAAAGTAATGAAAAACTGTTTTTT,NA,TRBJ1-4,TRBV7-6,NA
CASSVMEETQYF,TGTGCCAGCAGTGTTATGGAAGAGACCCAGTACTTC,NA,TRBJ2-5,TRBV2,NA
CASSLVASGGYNEQFF,TGCGCCAGCAGCTTGGTCGCTAGCGGGGGGTACAATGAGCAGTTCTTC,NA,TRBJ2-1,TRBV5-1,TRBD2
CASSFSSMGYEQYF,TGTGCCAGCAGTTTCTCATCTATGGGCTACGAGCAGTACTTC,NA,TRBJ2-7,TRBV27,NA
CARTPQGIGTEAFF,TGTGCCAGAACTCCGCAGGGGATTGGGACTGAAGCTTTCTTT,NA,TRBJ1-1,TRBV19,NA
CASRRDTEAFF,TGTGCCAGTAGAAGGGACACTGAAGCTTTCTTT,NA,TRBJ1-1,TRBV19,NA
CAWSNSGGASYEQYF,TGTGCCTGGTCTAATAGCGGGGGCGCCTCCTACGAGCAGTACTTC,NA,TRBJ2-7,TRBV30,TRBD2
CASSYSGSADEKLFF,TGTGCCAGCAGTTACTCCGGCTCCGCGGATGAAAAACTGTTTTTT,NA,TRBJ1-4,TRBV6-5,NA
CASSSTGQGISYNEQFF,TGTGCCAGCAGTTCAACCGGACAGGGGATATCCTACAATGAGCAGTTCTTC,NA,TRBJ2-1,TRBV27,TRBD1
CASRFDDRGAGNTIYF,TGCGCCAGCAGATTCGATGACAGGGGGGCTGGAAACACCATATATTTT,NA,TRBJ1-3,TRBV4-1,TRBD1
CASSWDSYNEQFF,TGTGCCAGCTCTTGGGACAGCTACAATGAGCAGTTCTTC,NA,TRBJ2-1,TRBV2,TRBD1
CASSLEGNMNTEAFF,TGTGCCAGCAGCTTAGAGGGCAACATGAACACTGAAGCTTTCTTT,NA,TRBJ1-1,TRBV7-6,NA
CASGGNEQYF,TGTGCCAGCGGGGGAAACGAGCAGTACTTC,NA,TRBJ2-7,TRBV25-1,NA
CASSYSISGGGEQYF,TGTGCCAGCAGTTACTCGATAAGCGGGGGGGGTGAGCAGTACTTC,NA,TRBJ2-7,TRBV6-6,TRBD2
CASSSGVNTEAFF,TGTGCCAGCAGCAGTGGGGTGAACACTGAAGCTTTCTTT,NA,TRBJ1-1,TRBV7-8,NA
CASSLQYEQYF,TGTGCCAGCAGCCTCCAATACGAGCAGTACTTC,NA,TRBJ2-7,TRBV13,NA
CASSLTGEGYTF,TGCGCCAGCAGCTTAACAGGGGAGGGCTACACCTTC,once,TRBJ1-2,TRBV5-1,TRBD1
CASSYGGTEAFF,TGTGCCAGCAGTTACGGGGGGACAGAAGCTTTCTTT,NA,TRBJ1-1,TRBV6-5,NA
CATSRVTGDTEAFF,TGTGCCACCAGCAGAGTGACGGGAGACACTGAAGCTTTCTTT,NA,TRBJ1-1,TRBV15,NA
CASGPREQYF,TGTGCCAGCGGTCCTCGGGAGCAGTACTTC,NA,TRBJ2-5,TRBV28,NA
CASSQEGQRIYGYTF,TGCGCCAGCAGCCAAGAGGGACAAAGAATCTATGGCTACACCTTC,NA,TRBJ1-2,TRBV4-1,NA
CASSSDVGDRGYEQYF,TGTGCCAGCAGCAGCGATGTTGGGGACAGGGGCTACGAGCAGTACTTC,NA,TRBJ2-7,TRBV2,TRBD1
CASRATGGMNTEAFF,TGTGCCAGCAGGGCGACAGGGGGCATGAACACTGAAGCTTTCTTT,NA,TRBJ1-1,TRBV28,TRBD1
CASRGGATGELFF,TGTGCCAGCAGAGGGGGGGCCACCGGGGAGCTGTTTTTT,NA,TRBJ2-2,TRBV6-6,NA
CASSIQGTGNTEAFF,TGTGCCAGTAGTATACAAGGCACAGGGAACACTGAAGCTTTCTTT,NA,TRBJ1-1,TRBV19,NA
CATVPKYGRANYGYTF,TGTGCCACCGTACCCAAATACGGGAGGGCAAACTATGGCTACACCTTC,NA,TRBJ1-2,TRBV19,NA